This T cell receptor (beta chain) was sequenced for a study of cytomegalovirus exposure and HLA in healthy donors. Study in general: As an earlier analysis found, roughly 170 million T cells yielded over 95 million unique TCR beta sequences.

PCR amplification relied on 60 Vbeta primers (plus 13 Jbeta primers). Sequencing used immunoSEQ multiplex PCR; TCRdb keeps in-frame clones, though not all of them. In the table there are roughly 180,000 clones, roughly 85% of which are singletons. The CDR3 covers 12 residues. The V and J ends lost 2 bases and 8 bases respectively, with 4 bases between them. The V gene's germline CDR1 is LNHDA and CDR2 SQIVND (reference sequence). The sequencing input was PBMCs. The rearrangement links TRBV19 to TRBJ1-6, with D unresolved. This TCR was sampled from a boy aged 2 to 9 in good health and CMV-seronegative. The CDR3 sequence: CASSITDSPLHF. The CDR3 DNA sequence: TGTGCCAGTAGTATAACGGATTCACCCCTCCACTTT.